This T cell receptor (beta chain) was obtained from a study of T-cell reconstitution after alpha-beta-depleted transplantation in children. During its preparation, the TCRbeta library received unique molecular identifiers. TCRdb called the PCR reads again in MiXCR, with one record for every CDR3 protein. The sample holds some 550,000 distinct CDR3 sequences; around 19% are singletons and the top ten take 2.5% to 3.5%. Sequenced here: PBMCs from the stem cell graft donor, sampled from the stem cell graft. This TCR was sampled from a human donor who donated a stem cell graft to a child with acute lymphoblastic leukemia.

CDR3 sequence (DNA): TGTGCCAGCAGTTACTCGATGGGGGGGGATCAGCCCCAGCATTTT. Translating gives CASSYSMGGDQPQHF. This chain uses TRBV6-5 with TRBJ1-5; D possibly corresponds to TRBD1 (5 bases). V lost 0 bases, J lost 5 bases, and 11 bases lay in between. The length of the CDR3 is 15 residues. CDR1 and CDR2 from the germline V gene are MNHEY and SVGAGI.